This TCR beta chain was found in a study of control samples from healthy donors and cancer patients. This table comes from immunoSEQ multiplex PCR, and its TCRdb copy is limited to in-frame clones, with some not included. In the table there are 100,000 to 150,000 clones, 85% to 95% of which are singletons. The CDR3 consists of 14 residues. Trimming took off 10 bases at V and 7 bases at J, with 22 bases between the two ends. Germline CDR1 reads LGHDT; CDR2 reads YNNKEL (reference sequence). The receptor was derived from a man older than 75 with head and neck cancer. Sequencing used PBMCs. The V gene is TRBV3-1 (or the pseudogene TRBV3-2), the J gene TRBJ1-2; maybe TRBD1 (6 bases). The CDR3 coding sequence is TGTGCCACAGCTAGAGGGGGGGTAGGAGTTGGCTACACCTTC. Translating gives CATARGGVGVGYTF.